The T cell receptor (beta chain) described here comes from a study of beta chain features in type 1 diabetes. Germline lookup yields CDR1 GTSNPN and CDR2 SVGIG (reference sequence). J gave up 2 bases and V 3 bases, and 10 bases lay outside the gene matches. The CDR3 contains 16 residues. As concerns this clone: The antigen is not known.

The study's findings and limits: People with Type 1 diabetes carried modestly yet significantly shorter TCRB CDR3s in all four CD4+ subsets.

Reverse transcribing all isolated RNA meant expressed TCRB transcripts were sequenced. The repertoire was sequenced with immunoSEQ multiplex PCR; TCRdb's copy has only in-frame clones and lacks some. The table lists 300,000 to 350,000 clones, roughly 13% of them singletons. The gene calls are TRBV30 and TRBJ1-3; 7 nucleotides align to TRBD1. The clonotype comes from a woman aged 18-29 years with type 1 diabetes. The sequencing sample was made of naive CD4+ T cells from blood. The CDR3 region is CAWRTGMLSAGNTIYF. CDR3 in DNA: TGTGCCTGGAGGACAGGGATGTTGAGCGCTGGAAACACCATATATTTT.